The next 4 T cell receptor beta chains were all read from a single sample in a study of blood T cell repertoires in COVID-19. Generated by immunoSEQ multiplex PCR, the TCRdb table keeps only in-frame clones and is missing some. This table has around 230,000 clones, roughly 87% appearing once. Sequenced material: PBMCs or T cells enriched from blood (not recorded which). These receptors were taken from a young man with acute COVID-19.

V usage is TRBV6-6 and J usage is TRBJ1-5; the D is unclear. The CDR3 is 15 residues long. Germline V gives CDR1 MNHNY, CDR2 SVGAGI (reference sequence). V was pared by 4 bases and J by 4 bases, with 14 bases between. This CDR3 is CASSSPNLQNQPQHF. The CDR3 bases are TGTGCCAGCAGTTCCCCGAACCTACAGAATCAGCCCCAGCATTTT.

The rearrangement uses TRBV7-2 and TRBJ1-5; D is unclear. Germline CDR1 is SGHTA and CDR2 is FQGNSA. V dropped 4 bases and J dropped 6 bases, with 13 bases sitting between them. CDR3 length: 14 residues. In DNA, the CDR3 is TGTGCCAGCAGCTCATATCAGGCAGGTCAGCCCCAGCATTTT. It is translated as CASSSYQAGQPQHF.

Written as DNA, the CDR3 is TGTGCCACCAGCAGAGGGGCTAGCGGGGGCGATGAGCAGTTCTTC. Translated, it gives CATSRGASGGDEQFF. The V and J genes are TRBV15 and TRBJ2-1; TRBD2 matches 10 bases. The V gene end was trimmed by 1 base and the J gene end by 8 bases; junction bases not matched to a gene: 5. There are 15 residues in the CDR3. The germline V gene encodes CDR1 LNHNV and CDR2 YYDKDF (reference sequence).

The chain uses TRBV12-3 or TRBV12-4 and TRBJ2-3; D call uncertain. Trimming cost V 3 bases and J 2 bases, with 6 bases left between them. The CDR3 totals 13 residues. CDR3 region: CASSFQITDTQYF. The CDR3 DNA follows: TGTGCCAGCAGTTTCCAGATCACAGATACGCAGTATTTT.